These 30 T cell receptor beta chains were sequenced from one sample in a study of shared clonotypes between healthy human individuals. Some clones are missing from TCRdb's copy, which holds only in-frame ones; the method was immunoSEQ multiplex PCR. The table has about 1.1 million clones, around three quarters seen once; the top ten hold around 0.6%. The specimen was memory CD4+ T cells from PBMCs. Subset indicated: CD45RA-negative fraction. These receptors were obtained from a man aged 18 to 35 in good health. Some clones in this sample may be carry-over from other donors' samples.

The genes are TRBV5-1 and TRBJ2-3; TRBD2 might be the D (7 bases). V was shortened by 1 base and J by 1 base, with 22 bases between the two germline ends. The CDR3 spans 19 residues. Per the germline V gene, CDR1 is SGHRS and CDR2 is YFSETQ. CDR3 bases: TGCGCCAGCAGCTTGCGGGGGGCGACAGGCCCTGGGGGCACAGATACGCAGTATTTT. It yields the protein CASSLRGATGPGGTDTQYF.

This clone was seen repeatedly, ten times or more. This CDR3 is also generated by other DNA sequences in the sample. The chain is built from TRBV29-1 and TRBJ1-1; no reliable D call. CDR1 and CDR2 (germline): SQVTM, ANQGSEA. The CDR3 extends over 15 amino acids. V lost 4 bases and J lost 0, with 15 bases in between. CDR3 amino acids: CSVGPGWGMNTEAFF. CDR3 coding DNA: TGCAGCGTTGGACCGGGGTGGGGAATGAACACTGAAGCTTTCTTT.

This clone was observed a few times. CDR3 in amino acids: CASSPGQRNTEAFF. CDR3 in DNA: TGCGCCAGCAGCCCGGGACAGAGGAACACTGAAGCTTTCTTT. The gene calls are TRBV5-1 and TRBJ1-1; TRBD1 aligns across 7 bases. The V gene end was trimmed by 4 bases and the J gene end by 1 base; junction bases not matched to a gene: 4. CDR1 SGHRS and CDR2 YFSETQ come from the germline V gene. The CDR3 loop spans 14 amino acids.

The chain links TRBV11-1 to TRBJ2-3, with 7 positions matching TRBD1. J lost 6 bases, V lost 2 bases, and 14 bases had no gene match. This CDR3 is built from 17 residues. Germline values: CDR1 SGHAT, CDR2 FQDESV (reference sequence). The DNA of the CDR3 is TGTGCCAGCAGCTTAAGAAACCCCCAGGGGGAGAAGGATACGCAGTATTTT. This gives the protein CASSLRNPQGEKDTQYF.

The chain joins TRBV5-1 to TRBJ2-1, with D perhaps matching TRBD1 or TRBD2 (5 bases each). V lost 4 bases, J lost 0 bases, and 14 bases lay in between. Germline V gene data show CDR1 as SGHRS and CDR2 as YFSETQ. This CDR3 is built from 16 residues. The CDR3 region is CASSLGTTFSYNEQFF. For the CDR3, the DNA is TGCGCCAGCAGCCTGGGGACGACATTCTCCTACAATGAGCAGTTCTTC.

As to this clone: This specimen includes other DNA sequences encoding the same CDR3. This chain links TRBV9 with TRBJ1-1; D uncertain. Germline V gene sequence: CDR1 SGDLS, CDR2 YYNGEE. The CDR3 totals 13 residues. Trimming stripped 0 bases from V and 3 bases from J, with 6 bases between. The CDR3 bases are TGTGCCAGCAGCGTAGTTGGCGACACTGAAGCTTTCTTT. This sequence encodes CASSVVGDTEAFF.

The rearrangement links TRBV28 to TRBJ2-7, with D maybe TRBD1 (6 bases). Trimming shortened V by 3 bases and J by 4 bases, and 13 bases separated the two germline ends. The CDR3 is 14 amino acids. Germline-derived CDR1 and CDR2 are MDHEN and SYDVKM. The CDR3 spells CASSFVGGRYEQYF. The CDR3 DNA follows: TGTGCCAGCAGTTTCGTAGGGGGAAGGTACGAGCAGTACTTC.

In the case of this clone: Being one base from a much bigger clone, this may be a read error. The chain links TRBV30 to TRBJ2-5, with D possibly TRBD2 on 7 matching bases. Germline CDR1 and CDR2: GTSNPN and SVGIG (reference sequence). This CDR3 comprises 14 residues. Trimming left V 5 bases short and J 3 bases short, with 16 bases between. CDR3 region: CAWGFGGGEETQYF. The CDR3 nucleotides are TGTGCCTGGGGTTTTGGGGGGGGCGAAGAGACCCAGTACTTC.

This sequence joins TRBV2 and TRBJ1-3, with 12 bases aligning to TRBD1. Germline CDR1 is SNHLY and CDR2 is FYNNEI. The V and J ends lost 7 bases and 3 bases, in that order; junction bases with no gene match: 4. The CDR3 runs 15 residues. The CDR3, as DNA: TGTGCCAGCACGGGACAGGGGGCGATTGGAAACACCATATATTTT. The encoded protein is CASTGQGAIGNTIYF.

J is TRBJ2-7 and V is TRBV7-9; D gene uncertain. The CDR3 spans 16 residues. Trimming removed 5 bases from V and 3 bases from J, with 20 bases in between. The germline V gene has CDR1 SEHNR and CDR2 FQNEAQ (reference sequence). The CDR3 coding sequence is TGTGCCAGCAGCCCTCTGCGCGGCCGCAACCTCTACGAGCAGTACTTC. This encodes CASSPLRGRNLYEQYF.

Only one count was recorded for this clone. V is TRBV7-3 and J is TRBJ2-7, with 11 bases that match TRBD2. The germline CDR1 and CDR2 sequences are SGHTA and FQGTGA. Losses at the gene ends were 4 bases for V and 5 bases for J; bases not matched to a gene: 13. The CDR3 totals 17 residues. CDR3 sequence (DNA): TGTGCCAGCAGCTCACCGGGACTAGCGGCCGGGGGGGACGAGCAGTACTTC. Translation gives CASSSPGLAAGGDEQYF.

CDR3 loop: CASSSGRAPGSYEQYF. In DNA form, the CDR3 reads TGCGCCAGCAGCTCCGGGAGGGCTCCAGGCTCCTACGAGCAGTACTTC. This chain connects TRBV5-1 to TRBJ2-7, with TRBD2 identical over 8 bases. Germline values: CDR1 SGHRS, CDR2 YFSETQ. V shed 3 bases, J shed 0 bases, and the junction held 8 bases outside the gene matches. The CDR3 is 16 residues long.

The chain has TRBV29-1 and TRBJ1-1; tentative D call: TRBD1 (5 bases). This CDR3 contains 13 residues. Trimming shortened V by 6 bases and J by 0 bases, and 11 bases separated the two germline ends. Germline CDR1 is SQVTM and CDR2 is ANQGSEA. The CDR3 spells CSVQQVMNTEAFF. Here the CDR3 DNA reads TGCAGCGTGCAACAGGTCATGAACACTGAAGCTTTCTTT.

With regard to this clone: The identical CDR3 is also encoded by other nucleotide sequences in the sample. The chain links TRBV19 to TRBJ2-7, with 7 nucleotides matching TRBD1. The V segment lost 3 bases and the J segment 2 bases; nucleotides outside the gene matches: 4. The CDR3 is 14 amino acids. Germline assignment: CDR1 LNHDA and CDR2 SQIVND (reference sequence). CDR3 sequence (DNA): TGTGCCAGTAGTATCGGGACAGCCCCCTACGAGCAGTACTTC. It codes for CASSIGTAPYEQYF.

This chain joins TRBV30 and TRBJ2-5; D is uncertain. The CDR3 has 13 amino acids. V lost 0 bases to trimming and J lost 7 bases, with 12 bases between them. Germline-derived CDR1 and CDR2 are GTSNPN and SVGIG (reference sequence). The CDR3 region has the DNA TGTGCCTGGAGTGTTGACGGGCAAACGACCCAGTACTTC. It codes for CAWSVDGQTTQYF.

The chain links TRBV5-4 to TRBJ2-1, with TRBD1 matching 9 bases. Trimming cost V 4 bases and J 7 bases; bases outside gene matches: 3. Germline assignment: CDR1 SGHNT and CDR2 YYREEE (reference sequence). The CDR3 is 13 amino acids. CDR3 amino acids: CASSGTGINEQFF. The CDR3 nucleotides read TGTGCCAGCAGCGGGACAGGGATAAATGAGCAGTTCTTC.

As regards this clone: The identical CDR3 is also encoded by other nucleotide sequences in the sample. The CDR3 is CATSRDVQGYEQYF. DNA of the CDR3: TGTGCCACCAGCAGAGATGTACAGGGTTACGAGCAGTACTTC. The chain has TRBV15 and TRBJ2-7; D is perhaps TRBD1 (6 bases). Trimming cost V 0 bases and J 4 bases, with 10 bases left between them. The CDR3 spans 14 residues. The germline CDR1 and CDR2 sequences are LNHNV and YYDKDF (reference sequence). Complete variable domain (other parts from reference TRBV15 and TRBJ2-7): DAMVIQNPRYQVTQFGKPVTLSCSQTLNHNVMYWYQQKSSQAPKLLFHYYDKDFNNEADTPDNFQSRRPNTSFCFLDIRSPGLGDTAMYLCATSRDVQGYEQYFGPGTRLTVT.

A remark on this clone: This may stem from a read error, because a much larger clone lies one nucleotide away. Other DNA sequences within the sample encode an identical CDR3. The chain carries TRBV28 and TRBJ2-7; D not resolved. Trimming removed 8 bases at V and 4 bases at J, with 3 bases between. The V gene's germline CDR1 is MDHEN and CDR2 SYDVKM. This CDR3 has 9 residues. The CDR3 coding sequence is TGTGCCAGCGGTTACGAGCAGTACTTC. It encodes CASGYEQYF.

As concerns this clone: This sequence may be a read error, since a much larger clone differs from it by one base. Other DNA sequences in the sample encode the same CDR3. The V call is TRBV11-1, the J call TRBJ2-5; possibly TRBD1 for D (5 bases). Germline CDR1 reads SGHAT; CDR2 reads FQDESV (reference sequence). V was pared by 1 base and J by 1 base, with 7 bases between. This CDR3 has 14 residues. The CDR3 bases are TGTGCCAGCAGCTTAGGACAGATCCAAGAGACCCAGTACTTC. It encodes CASSLGQIQETQYF.

This clone was observed many times. The sample carries other DNA sequences with the same CDR3. CDR3 in DNA: TGTGCCAGCAGCGACGGACAGAAAACCTACAATGAGCAGTTCTTC. Protein sequence: CASSDGQKTYNEQFF. The V call is TRBV11-1, the J call TRBJ2-1; D perhaps matches TRBD1 (6 bases). CDR1 SGHAT and CDR2 FQDESV come from the germline V gene (reference sequence). V dropped 5 bases and J dropped 2 bases, with 13 bases sitting between them. The CDR3 runs 15 residues.

This clone has just one count. At one end, the junction sequence differs from germline, possibly due to a read error. J is TRBJ1-4 and V is TRBV18; D unresolved. Germline values: CDR1 KGHSH, CDR2 LQKENI. This CDR3 is built from 13 residues. CDR3 in DNA: TGTGCCAGCTCACCGGGAGCGAATGAAAATCTGTTTTTT. Translation: CASSPGANENLFF. Supplemented by reference TRBV18 and TRBJ1-4, the full variable domain reads NAGVMQNPRHLVRRRGQEARLRCSPMKGHSHVYWYRQLPEEGLKFMVYLQKENIIDESGMPKERFSAEFPKEGPSILRIQQVVRGDSAAYFCASSPGANENLFFGSGTQLSVL.

This clone was detected only a few times. The J gene is TRBJ1-4, the V gene TRBV5-6; TRBD1 matches 9 bases. The CDR3 spans 14 residues. V shed 0 bases and J 11 bases; nucleotides not matched to a gene: 5. The V gene's germline CDR1 is SGHDT and CDR2 YYEEEE. The CDR3 DNA is TGTGCCAGCAGCTTGGGGGGACAGGGAGGGAAACTGTTTTTT. Amino acid sequence: CASSLGGQGGKLFF.

This clone was observed a few times. The rearrangement links TRBV29-1 to TRBJ2-7; 7 nucleotides align to TRBD2. Losses at the gene ends were 6 bases for V and 4 bases for J; bases not matched to a gene: 12. The CDR3 totals 14 residues. The germline V gene encodes CDR1 SQVTM and CDR2 ANQGSEA. In DNA form, the CDR3 reads TGCAGCGTCGGGGGAGGGACGAGAATTTACGAGCAGTACTTC. Translating it yields CSVGGGTRIYEQYF.

Many counts were recorded for this clone. The V and J genes are TRBV28 and TRBJ1-2; TRBD1 is a possible D gene (6 bases). V was pared by 5 bases and J by 7 bases, with 20 bases between. The V gene's germline CDR1 is MDHEN and CDR2 SYDVKM. The CDR3 is 15 residues long. The CDR3 loop reads CASSPPGGPGGGYTF. The DNA of the CDR3 is TGTGCCAGCAGTCCGCCGGGGGGCCCGGGGGGTGGCTACACCTTC.

The CDR3 DNA reads TGTGCCAGCAGCCTGACAGCCGCGAACACCGGGGAGCTGTTTTTT. Translation: CASSLTAANTGELFF. The chain employs TRBV2 and TRBJ2-2; possible D gene TRBD1, 5 bases. Looked up from germline, CDR1 is SNHLY and CDR2 is FYNNEI. This CDR3 spans 15 amino acids. Trimming removed 6 bases at V and 0 bases at J, with 11 bases between. The complete variable domain, with remaining parts taken from reference TRBV2 and TRBJ2-2, reads EPEVTQTPSHQVTQMGQEVILRCVPISNHLYFYWYRQILGQKVEFLVSFYNNEISEKSEIFDDQFSVERPDGSNFTLKIRSTKLEDSAMYFCASSLTAANTGELFFGEGSRLTVL.

The rearrangement links TRBV21-1 to TRBJ2-4; the table's D call of TRBD2 was not tested on the DNA. TRBV21-1 is a pseudogene segment. The CDR3 totals 17 residues. The DNA of the CDR3 is TGTGCCAGCAGCAAAGAATCCCCGGTTCTAGCCAAAAACATTCAGTACTTC. Translation: CASSKESPVLAKNIQYF.

J is TRBJ2-6 and V is TRBV4-2; 9 bases are a match to TRBD1. CDR1 LGHNA and CDR2 YNFKEQ come from the germline V gene. The length of the CDR3 is 20 residues. Trimming removed 0 bases from V and 2 bases from J; junction bases left unmatched: 11. The CDR3 spells CASSQDPTGGPLAGANVLTF. CDR3 DNA sequence: TGTGCCAGCAGCCAAGATCCGACAGGGGGACCCTTAGCTGGGGCCAACGTCCTGACTTTC.

CDR3 residues: CATQDATNEKLFF. CDR3 bases: TGTGCCACTCAAGATGCAACTAATGAAAAACTGTTTTTT. The rearrangement uses TRBV28 and TRBJ1-4; D unclear. From germline, CDR1 is MDHEN and CDR2 SYDVKM. This CDR3 comprises 13 residues. V lost 10 bases, J lost 0 bases, and 9 bases lay in between.

J is TRBJ2-5 and V is TRBV2, with 10 bases identical to TRBD2. Germline CDR1 reads SNHLY; CDR2 reads FYNNEI. The CDR3 has 15 amino acids. V dropped 6 bases and J dropped 2; count of bases not matched to a gene: 6. In nucleotides, the CDR3 is TGTGCCAGCAGGAACGGACTAGCGGAACAAGAGACCCAGTACTTC. Its translation: CASRNGLAEQETQYF.

Regarding this clone: Since a much larger clone is just one base distant, this may be a read error. The same CDR3 is also encoded by other DNA sequences in this sample. The V and J genes are TRBV11-3 and TRBJ2-1; weak D call: TRBD1 (5 bases). Germline V gene data show CDR1 as SGHNT and CDR2 as YENEEA. The ends were cut back, 1 base at V and 5 bases at J, with 6 bases in the middle. The CDR3 length is 13 residues. CDR3 in amino acids: CASSLGQNNEQFF. The CDR3, as DNA: TGTGCCAGCAGCTTAGGACAGAACAATGAGCAGTTCTTC.